These T cell receptor beta chains were read from a single sample in a study of cytomegalovirus exposure and HLA in healthy donors. Sequencing used immunoSEQ multiplex PCR; TCRdb keeps in-frame clones, though not all of them. The sample comprises approximately 170,000 clones, roughly 80% of which are singletons, and around 3.1% rests with the top ten. The specimen sequenced was PBMCs. These receptor sequences come from a female donor in good health and CMV-seronegative. Each CDR3 is given with its conserved first and last residue. Fields, in order: CDR3 protein, CDR3 DNA, D gene, V gene, clone size, J gene. A D gene is named only where the DNA matches it firmly. Rows may omit the clone size; those that give it use once, few, many or a size class.

CDR3aa: CASSYVTQAGSGELFF
CDR3nt: TGTGCCAGCAGTTATGTAACTCAGGCGGGATCCGGGGAGCTGTTTTTT
d_gene: .
v_gene: TRBV6-5
abundance: .
j_gene: TRBJ2-2

CDR3aa: CTSSLKRETDEQYF
CDR3nt: TGCACCAGCAGCCTTAAGCGGGAGACCGACGAGCAGTACTTC
d_gene: .
v_gene: TRBV1
abundance: few
j_gene: TRBJ2-7

CDR3aa: CASSVGGQGNTEAFF
CDR3nt: TGTGCCAGCAGCGTAGGGGGCCAGGGAAACACTGAAGCTTTCTTT
d_gene: .
v_gene: TRBV9
abundance: few
j_gene: TRBJ1-1

CDR3aa: CASSRLTDYTGELFF
CDR3nt: TGTGCCAGTAGTCGTTTGACAGACTACACCGGGGAGCTGTTTTTT
d_gene: .
v_gene: TRBV19
abundance: .
j_gene: TRBJ2-2

CDR3aa: CASTGTGGVDNSPLHF
CDR3nt: TGTGCCAGCACAGGGACAGGGGGCGTCGATAATTCACCCCTCCACTTT
d_gene: TRBD1
v_gene: TRBV6-6
abundance: .
j_gene: TRBJ1-6

CDR3aa: CASSMRLYNEQFF
CDR3nt: TGTGCCAGTAGTATGAGACTGTACAATGAGCAGTTCTTC
d_gene: .
v_gene: TRBV19
abundance: .
j_gene: TRBJ2-1

CDR3aa: CATTISPRTGRIGVNTEAFF
CDR3nt: TGTGCCACAACTATATCCCCCCGGACAGGGAGGATCGGGGTGAACACTGAAGCTTTCTTT
d_gene: .
v_gene: TRBV21-1
abundance: .
j_gene: TRBJ1-1

CDR3aa: CASSLGLAGGNKETQYF
CDR3nt: TGCGCCAGCAGCTTGGGCCTAGCGGGGGGGAACAAAGAGACCCAGTACTTC
d_gene: TRBD2
v_gene: TRBV5-1
abundance: .
j_gene: TRBJ2-5

CDR3aa: CASSPGLVETQYF
CDR3nt: TGTGCCAGCAGCCCCGGACTAGTGGAGACCCAGTACTTC
d_gene: TRBD2
v_gene: TRBV11-2
abundance: .
j_gene: TRBJ2-5

CDR3aa: CASSIGETQYF
CDR3nt: TGCGCCAGCAGCATCGGAGAGACCCAGTACTTC
d_gene: .
v_gene: TRBV5-1
abundance: .
j_gene: TRBJ2-5

CDR3aa: CASSEDYSGELFF
CDR3nt: TGTGCCAGCAGTGAAGACTACTCCGGGGAGCTGTTTTTT
d_gene: .
v_gene: TRBV2
abundance: .
j_gene: TRBJ2-2

CDR3aa: CASSLAPGQGVSDTQYF
CDR3nt: TGTGCCAGCAGCTTAGCCCCGGGTCAGGGGGTTTCAGATACGCAGTATTTT
d_gene: TRBD1
v_gene: TRBV7-8
abundance: .
j_gene: TRBJ2-3

CDR3aa: CASSRQGFGYTF
CDR3nt: TGTGCCAGCAGCCGACAGGGGTTTGGCTACACCTTC
d_gene: TRBD1
v_gene: TRBV28
abundance: .
j_gene: TRBJ1-2

CDR3aa: CASSIGGLQGYGYTF
CDR3nt: TGTGCCAGTAGTATAGGGGGACTGCAGGGCTATGGCTACACCTTC
d_gene: .
v_gene: TRBV19
abundance: .
j_gene: TRBJ1-2

CDR3aa: CASRGQVHRAEAFF
CDR3nt: TGTGCCAGCAGGGGACAGGTCCACCGGGCTGAAGCTTTCTTT
d_gene: TRBD1
v_gene: TRBV2
abundance: .
j_gene: TRBJ1-1

CDR3aa: CASSDWGGTLQETQYF
CDR3nt: TGCGCCAGCAGTGATTGGGGGGGAACCCTCCAAGAGACCCAGTACTTC
d_gene: TRBD2
v_gene: TRBV10-2
abundance: .
j_gene: TRBJ2-5

CDR3aa: CASSFMNTEAFF
CDR3nt: TGTGCCAGTAGTTTTATGAACACTGAAGCTTTCTTT
d_gene: .
v_gene: TRBV19
abundance: .
j_gene: TRBJ1-1

CDR3aa: CASSEQGLGYGYTF
CDR3nt: TGTGCCAGCAGCGAACAGGGCCTTGGCTATGGCTACACCTTC
d_gene: .
v_gene: TRBV6-4
abundance: few
j_gene: TRBJ1-2

CDR3aa: CASSLGQAVGETQYF
CDR3nt: TGTGCCAGCAGCCTGGGACAGGCAGTGGGAGAGACCCAGTACTTC
d_gene: TRBD1
v_gene: TRBV11-3
abundance: .
j_gene: TRBJ2-5

CDR3aa: CASSTDSHTGNTIYF
CDR3nt: TGTGCCAGCAGCACGGACAGCCATACTGGAAACACCATATATTTT
d_gene: .
v_gene: TRBV13
abundance: few
j_gene: TRBJ1-3

CDR3aa: CASSEARLAQPGELFF
CDR3nt: TGTGCCAGCAGTGAAGCCCGACTAGCGCAGCCCGGGGAGCTGTTTTTT
d_gene: TRBD2
v_gene: TRBV2
abundance: .
j_gene: TRBJ2-2

CDR3aa: CASSQGGGNTGELFF
CDR3nt: TGCGCCAGCAGCCAGGGCGGGGGGAACACCGGGGAGCTGTTTTTT
d_gene: TRBD2
v_gene: TRBV4-3
abundance: .
j_gene: TRBJ2-2

CDR3aa: CASSHYSGNTQYF
CDR3nt: TGTGCCAGCAGCCACTACTCGGGAAATACGCAGTATTTT
d_gene: .
v_gene: TRBV14
abundance: .
j_gene: TRBJ2-3

CDR3aa: CASTAFGASGNTIYF
CDR3nt: TGCGCCAGCACCGCGTTTGGGGCCTCTGGAAACACCATATATTTT
d_gene: .
v_gene: TRBV6-5
abundance: .
j_gene: TRBJ1-3

CDR3aa: CASSWGTSGFTDTQYF
CDR3nt: TGTGCCAGCAGCTGGGGGACTAGCGGGTTCACAGATACGCAGTATTTT
d_gene: TRBD2
v_gene: TRBV5-4
abundance: .
j_gene: TRBJ2-3

CDR3aa: CASSLLPLTGPNTEAFF
CDR3nt: TGTGCCAGCAGCTTATTACCCCTGACAGGGCCGAACACTGAAGCTTTCTTT
d_gene: TRBD1
v_gene: TRBV11-2
abundance: few
j_gene: TRBJ1-1

CDR3aa: CASSTDREWSYEQYF
CDR3nt: TGTGCCAGTAGTACTGACAGGGAATGGTCCTACGAGCAGTACTTC
d_gene: TRBD1
v_gene: TRBV19
abundance: .
j_gene: TRBJ2-7

CDR3aa: CASSMDRDQPQHF
CDR3nt: TGTGCCAGCAGCATGGACAGGGATCAGCCCCAGCATTTT
d_gene: TRBD1
v_gene: TRBV5-6
abundance: .
j_gene: TRBJ1-5

CDR3aa: CARSSNPPGPYEQYF
CDR3nt: TGTGCCAGAAGCTCTAATCCCCCAGGGCCCTACGAGCAGTACTTC
d_gene: .
v_gene: TRBV5-3
abundance: .
j_gene: TRBJ2-7

CDR3aa: CASSPTWDRVGQPQHF
CDR3nt: TGTGCCAGCAGCCCTACGTGGGACAGGGTCGGGCAGCCCCAGCATTTT
d_gene: TRBD1
v_gene: TRBV7-8
abundance: .
j_gene: TRBJ1-5

CDR3aa: CASFRLGQGDEQYF
CDR3nt: TGTGCCAGCTTTAGACTGGGACAGGGGGACGAGCAGTACTTC
d_gene: TRBD1
v_gene: TRBV28
abundance: few
j_gene: TRBJ2-7

CDR3aa: CASSYGASGNTGELFF
CDR3nt: TGTGCCAGCAGTTACGGGGCTAGCGGTAACACCGGGGAGCTGTTTTTT
d_gene: TRBD2
v_gene: TRBV6-5
abundance: .
j_gene: TRBJ2-2

CDR3aa: CASSAFRDTDTQYF
CDR3nt: TGCGCCAGCAGCGCATTCCGGGACACAGATACGCAGTATTTT
d_gene: .
v_gene: TRBV5-1
abundance: .
j_gene: TRBJ2-3

CDR3aa: CASSRGGRGNEKLFF
CDR3nt: TGTGCCAGCAGCCGGGGGGGAAGGGGAAATGAAAAACTGTTTTTT
d_gene: .
v_gene: TRBV7-2
abundance: .
j_gene: TRBJ1-4

CDR3aa: CASSSIMTYEQYF
CDR3nt: TGTGCCAGCAGTAGCATAATGACCTACGAGCAGTACTTC
d_gene: .
v_gene: TRBV25-1
abundance: .
j_gene: TRBJ2-7

CDR3aa: CASSLRLAETQYF
CDR3nt: TGTGCCAGCAGCTTGAGACTAGCTGAGACCCAGTACTTC
d_gene: TRBD2
v_gene: TRBV5-6
abundance: .
j_gene: TRBJ2-5

CDR3aa: CASRRGSGEKLFF
CDR3nt: TGTGCCAGCCGGAGGGGCTCGGGTGAAAAACTGTTTTTT
d_gene: .
v_gene: TRBV2
abundance: .
j_gene: TRBJ1-4

CDR3aa: CASHSTGRNQPQHF
CDR3nt: TGTGCCAGCCACTCGACAGGGAGGAATCAGCCCCAGCATTTT
d_gene: TRBD1
v_gene: TRBV6-1
abundance: .
j_gene: TRBJ1-5

CDR3aa: CASGASGFYYEQYF
CDR3nt: TGTGCCAGCGGGGCTAGCGGGTTTTACTACGAGCAGTACTTC
d_gene: TRBD2
v_gene: TRBV27
abundance: .
j_gene: TRBJ2-7

CDR3aa: CASSPTGATYNEQFF
CDR3nt: TGTGCCAGCAGCCCCACAGGGGCCACCTACAATGAGCAGTTCTTC
d_gene: TRBD1
v_gene: TRBV7-9
abundance: few
j_gene: TRBJ2-1

CDR3aa: CASSLGRGAYNEQFF
CDR3nt: TGTGCCAGCAGTTTAGGGCGGGGGGCGTACAATGAGCAGTTCTTC
d_gene: TRBD2
v_gene: TRBV27
abundance: few
j_gene: TRBJ2-1

CDR3aa: CASSTGGGGYTF
CDR3nt: TGTGCCAGCAGCACTGGGGGGGGAGGCTACACCTTC
d_gene: .
v_gene: TRBV6-5
abundance: .
j_gene: TRBJ1-2